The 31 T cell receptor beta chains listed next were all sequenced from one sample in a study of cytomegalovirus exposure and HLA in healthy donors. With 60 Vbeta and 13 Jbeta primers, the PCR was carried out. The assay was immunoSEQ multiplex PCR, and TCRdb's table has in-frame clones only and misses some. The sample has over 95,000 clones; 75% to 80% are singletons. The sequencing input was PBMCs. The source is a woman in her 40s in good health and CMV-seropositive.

The CDR3 loop reads CASSPGQTFSYEQYF. Written as DNA, the CDR3 is TGTGCCAGCAGTCCGGGACAAACTTTCTCCTACGAGCAGTACTTC. J is TRBJ2-7 and V is TRBV6-5; D is possibly TRBD1 (6 bases). Germline CDR1 MNHEY, CDR2 SVGAGI. Trimming shortened V by 5 bases and J by 0 bases, and 14 bases separated the two germline ends. This CDR3 comprises 15 residues.

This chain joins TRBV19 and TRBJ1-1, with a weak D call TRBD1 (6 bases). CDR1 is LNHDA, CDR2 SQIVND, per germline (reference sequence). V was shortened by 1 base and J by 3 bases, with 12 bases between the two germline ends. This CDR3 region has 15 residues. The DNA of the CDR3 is TGTGCCAGTAGTATAGTTCTGGGGGCTTACACTGAAGCTTTCTTT. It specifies CASSIVLGAYTEAFF.

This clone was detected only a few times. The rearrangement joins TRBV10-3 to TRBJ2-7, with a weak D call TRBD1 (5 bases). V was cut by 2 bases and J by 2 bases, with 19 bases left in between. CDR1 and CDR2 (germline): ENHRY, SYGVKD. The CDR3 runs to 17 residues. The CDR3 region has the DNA TGTGCCATCAGTGAGGGGCTTACAGGTCCGAAAGCCTACGAGCAGTACTTC. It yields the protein CAISEGLTGPKAYEQYF.

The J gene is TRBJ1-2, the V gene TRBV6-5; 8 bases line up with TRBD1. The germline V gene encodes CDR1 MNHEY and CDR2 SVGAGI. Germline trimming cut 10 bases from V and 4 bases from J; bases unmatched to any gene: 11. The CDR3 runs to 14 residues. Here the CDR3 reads CATTGTGLLYGYTF. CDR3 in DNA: TGTGCCACTACCGGGACAGGCTTACTCTATGGCTACACCTTC.

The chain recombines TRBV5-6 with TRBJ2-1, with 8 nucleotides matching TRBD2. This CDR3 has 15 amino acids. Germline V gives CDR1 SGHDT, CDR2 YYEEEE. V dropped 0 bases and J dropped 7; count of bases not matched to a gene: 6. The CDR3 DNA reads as TGTGCCAGCAGCTTGGGCGGGGGGCCCTTTAATGAGCAGTTCTTC. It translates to CASSLGGGPFNEQFF.

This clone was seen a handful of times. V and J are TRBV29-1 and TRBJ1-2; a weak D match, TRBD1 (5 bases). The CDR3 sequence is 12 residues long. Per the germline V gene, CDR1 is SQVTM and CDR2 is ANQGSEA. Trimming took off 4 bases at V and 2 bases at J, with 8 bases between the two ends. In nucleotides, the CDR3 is TGCAGCGTTGGGGAGGGGAACTATGGCTACACCTTC. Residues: CSVGEGNYGYTF.

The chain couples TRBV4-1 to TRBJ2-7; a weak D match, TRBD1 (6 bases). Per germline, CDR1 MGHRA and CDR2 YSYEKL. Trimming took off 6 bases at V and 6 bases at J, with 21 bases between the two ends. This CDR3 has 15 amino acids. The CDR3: CASRISSTGGPEQYF. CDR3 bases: TGCGCCAGCAGAATCTCTTCGACAGGTGGGCCCGAGCAGTACTTC.

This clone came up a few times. In DNA, the CDR3 is TGTGCCAGCAGGCGGGAGGAAGGGATTGGTGAAAAACTGTTTTTT. Protein product: CASRREEGIGEKLFF. The chain is built from TRBV6-6 and TRBJ1-4, with no clear D. This CDR3 comprises 15 residues. V gave up 6 bases and J gave up 7 bases, with 18 bases separating them. CDR1 and CDR2 from the germline V gene are MNHNY and SVGAGI (reference sequence).

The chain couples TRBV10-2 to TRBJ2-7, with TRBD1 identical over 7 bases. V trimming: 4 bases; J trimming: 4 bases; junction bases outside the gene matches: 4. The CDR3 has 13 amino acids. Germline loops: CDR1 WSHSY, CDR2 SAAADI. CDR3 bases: TGCGCCAGCAGTGGGGACAGTCCGTACGAGCAGTACTTC. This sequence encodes CASSGDSPYEQYF.

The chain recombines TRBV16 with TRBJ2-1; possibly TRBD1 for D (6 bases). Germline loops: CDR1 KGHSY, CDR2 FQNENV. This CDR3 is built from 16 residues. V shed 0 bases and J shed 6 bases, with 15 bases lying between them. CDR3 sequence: CASSQSGGPPPNEQFF. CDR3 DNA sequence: TGTGCCAGCAGCCAATCTGGGGGCCCTCCCCCCAATGAGCAGTTCTTC. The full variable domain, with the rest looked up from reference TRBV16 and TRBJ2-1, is GEEVAQTPKHLVRGEGQKAKLYCAPIKGHSYVFWYQQVLKNEFKFLISFQNENVFDETGMPKERFSAKCLPNSPCSLEIQATKLEDSAVYFCASSQSGGPPPNEQFFGPGTRLTVL.

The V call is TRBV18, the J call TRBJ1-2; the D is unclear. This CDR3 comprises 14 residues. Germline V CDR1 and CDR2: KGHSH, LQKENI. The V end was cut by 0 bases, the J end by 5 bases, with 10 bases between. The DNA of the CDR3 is TGTGCCAGCTCACCACCGAATGGGGAGTATGGCTACACCTTC. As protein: CASSPPNGEYGYTF.

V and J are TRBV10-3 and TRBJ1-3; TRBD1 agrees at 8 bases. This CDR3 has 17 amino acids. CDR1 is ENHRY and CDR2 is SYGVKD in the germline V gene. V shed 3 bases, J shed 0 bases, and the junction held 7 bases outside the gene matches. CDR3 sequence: CAISDTFQGASGNTIYF. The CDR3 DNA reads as TGTGCCATCAGTGATACCTTCCAGGGGGCCTCTGGAAACACCATATATTTT.

The CDR3 is CASSRSSRGGTGELFF. The CDR3 bases are TGTGCCAGCAGCCGATCCTCTAGGGGCGGCACCGGGGAGCTGTTTTTT. This chain links TRBV7-6 with TRBJ2-2; tentatively, D is TRBD1 (5 bases). Germline lookup yields CDR1 SGHVS and CDR2 FNYEAQ. This CDR3 is 16 amino acids long. The V gene lost 5 bases and the J gene lost 4 bases, with 17 bases spanning the gap. The variable domain in full, completed from reference TRBV7-6 and TRBJ2-2, reads GAGVSQSPRYKVTKRGQDVALRCDPISGHVSLYWYRQALGQGPEFLTYFNYEAQQDKSGLPNDRFSAERPEGSISTLTIQRTEQRDSAMYRCASSRSSRGGTGELFFGEGSRLTVL.

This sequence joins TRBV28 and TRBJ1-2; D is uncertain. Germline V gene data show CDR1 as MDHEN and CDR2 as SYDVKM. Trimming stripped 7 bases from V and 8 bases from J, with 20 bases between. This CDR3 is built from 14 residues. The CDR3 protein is CASMFPGGKLGYTF. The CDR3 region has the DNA TGTGCCAGCATGTTCCCGGGAGGGAAGTTGGGCTACACCTTC.

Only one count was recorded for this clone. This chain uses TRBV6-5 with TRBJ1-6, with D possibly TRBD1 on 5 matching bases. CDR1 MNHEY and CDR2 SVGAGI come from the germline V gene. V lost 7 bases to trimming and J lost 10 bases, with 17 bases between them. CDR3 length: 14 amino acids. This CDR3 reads CASTLSRGFSPLHF. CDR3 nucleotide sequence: TGTGCCAGCACCCTAAGTCGGGGGTTCTCACCCCTCCACTTT.

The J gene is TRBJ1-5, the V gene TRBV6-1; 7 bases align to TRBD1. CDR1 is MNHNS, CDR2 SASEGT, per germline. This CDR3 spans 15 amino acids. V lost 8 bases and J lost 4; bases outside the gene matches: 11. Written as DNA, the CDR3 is TGTGCCAGCGTAATATCGGGACAGTCTAATCAGCCCCAGCATTTT. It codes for CASVISGQSNQPQHF.

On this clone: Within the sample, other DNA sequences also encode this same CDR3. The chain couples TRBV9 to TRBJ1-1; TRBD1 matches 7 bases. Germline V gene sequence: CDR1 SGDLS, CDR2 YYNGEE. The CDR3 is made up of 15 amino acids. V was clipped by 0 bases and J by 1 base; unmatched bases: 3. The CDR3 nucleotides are TGTGCCAGCAGCGTAGGAGGGGGCCAGAACACTGAAGCTTTCTTT. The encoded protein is CASSVGGGQNTEAFF.

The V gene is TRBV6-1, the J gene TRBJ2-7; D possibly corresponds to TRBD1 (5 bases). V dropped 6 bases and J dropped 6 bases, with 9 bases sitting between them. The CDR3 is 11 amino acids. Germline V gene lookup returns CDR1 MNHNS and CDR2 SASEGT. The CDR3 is CASRGDFEQYF. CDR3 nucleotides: TGTGCCAGCAGAGGGGATTTCGAGCAGTACTTC.

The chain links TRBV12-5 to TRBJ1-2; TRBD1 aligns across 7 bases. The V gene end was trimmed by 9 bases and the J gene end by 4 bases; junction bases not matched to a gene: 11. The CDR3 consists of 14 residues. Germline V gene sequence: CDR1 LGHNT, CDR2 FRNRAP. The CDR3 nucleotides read TGTGCTAGCAGCCAGGCAGGGGGTTTCTATGGCTACACCTTC. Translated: CASSQAGGFYGYTF.

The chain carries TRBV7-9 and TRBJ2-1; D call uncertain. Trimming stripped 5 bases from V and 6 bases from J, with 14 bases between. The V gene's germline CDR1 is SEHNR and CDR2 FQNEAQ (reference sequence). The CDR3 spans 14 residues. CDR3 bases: TGTGCCAGCAGCAAACGTGACTTCCCCAATGAGCAGTTCTTC. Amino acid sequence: CASSKRDFPNEQFF.

The CDR3 loop reads CSVGTSQSTDTQYF. CDR3 sequence (DNA): TGCAGCGTTGGGACTAGCCAAAGCACAGATACGCAGTATTTT. The chain is built from TRBV29-1 and TRBJ2-3; TRBD2 agrees at 8 bases. CDR1 is SQVTM and CDR2 is ANQGSEA in the germline V gene. Losses at the gene ends were 4 bases for V and 0 bases for J; bases not matched to a gene: 3. This CDR3 has 14 amino acids.

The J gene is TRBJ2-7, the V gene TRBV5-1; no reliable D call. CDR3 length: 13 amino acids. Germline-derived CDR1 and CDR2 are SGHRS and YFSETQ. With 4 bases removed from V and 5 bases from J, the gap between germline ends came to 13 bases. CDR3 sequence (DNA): TGCGCCAGCAGCACCAATGTTGGCAACGAGCAGTACTTC. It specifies CASSTNVGNEQYF.

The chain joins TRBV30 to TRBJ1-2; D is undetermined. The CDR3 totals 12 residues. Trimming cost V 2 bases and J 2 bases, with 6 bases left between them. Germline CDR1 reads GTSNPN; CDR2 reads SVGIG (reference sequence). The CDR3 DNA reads TGTGCCTGGAGTCTCCGGAACTATGGCTACACCTTC. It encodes CAWSLRNYGYTF.

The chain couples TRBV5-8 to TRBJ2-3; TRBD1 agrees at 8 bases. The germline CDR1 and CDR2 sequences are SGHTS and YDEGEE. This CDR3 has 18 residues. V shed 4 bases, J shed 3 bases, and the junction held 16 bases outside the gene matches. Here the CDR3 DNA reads TGTGCCAGCAGCCACCCCCTGACAGGGGCCCTTACGACAGATACGCAGTATTTT. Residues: CASSHPLTGALTTDTQYF.

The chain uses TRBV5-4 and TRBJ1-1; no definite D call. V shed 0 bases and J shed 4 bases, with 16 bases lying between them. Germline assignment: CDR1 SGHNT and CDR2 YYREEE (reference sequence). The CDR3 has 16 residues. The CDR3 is CASSLDSEMRSTEAFF. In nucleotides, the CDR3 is TGTGCCAGCAGCTTGGATTCGGAAATGAGGTCCACTGAAGCTTTCTTT.

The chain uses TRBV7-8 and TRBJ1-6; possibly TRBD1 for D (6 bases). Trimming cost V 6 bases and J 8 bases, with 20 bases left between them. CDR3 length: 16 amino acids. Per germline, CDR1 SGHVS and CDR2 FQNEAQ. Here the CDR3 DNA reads TGTGCCAGCAGTTTTCAACAGGGAAGAGGGGATTCACCCCTCCACTTT. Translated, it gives CASSFQQGRGDSPLHF.

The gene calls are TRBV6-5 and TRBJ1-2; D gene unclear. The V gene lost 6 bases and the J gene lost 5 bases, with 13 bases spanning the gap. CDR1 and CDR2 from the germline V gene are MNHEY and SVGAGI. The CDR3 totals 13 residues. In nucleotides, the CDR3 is TGTGCCAGCAGGCCCCAAACTCCATATGGCTACACCTTC. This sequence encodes CASRPQTPYGYTF.

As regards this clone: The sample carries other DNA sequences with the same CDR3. The CDR3 DNA reads TGCGCCAGCAGCTTAGCCCTAGCGGGGACAGATACGCAGTATTTT. Translating it yields CASSLALAGTDTQYF. V is TRBV5-1 and J is TRBJ2-3, with 9 bases that match TRBD2. V was pared by 2 bases and J by 3 bases, with 4 bases of the junction left unmatched. The germline V gene encodes CDR1 SGHRS and CDR2 YFSETQ. The CDR3 runs to 15 residues.

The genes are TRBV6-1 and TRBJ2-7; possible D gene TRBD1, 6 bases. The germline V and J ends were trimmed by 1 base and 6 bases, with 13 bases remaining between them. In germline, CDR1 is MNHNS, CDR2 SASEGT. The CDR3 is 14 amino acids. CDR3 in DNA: TGTGCCAGCAGTGAAGGTTGGTTGGGGGCCGAGCAGTACTTC. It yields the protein CASSEGWLGAEQYF.

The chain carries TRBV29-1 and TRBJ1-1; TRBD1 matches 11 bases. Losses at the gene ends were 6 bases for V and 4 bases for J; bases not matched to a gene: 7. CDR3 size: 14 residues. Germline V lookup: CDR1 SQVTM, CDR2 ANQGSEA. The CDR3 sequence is CSVGSGTGGTEAFF. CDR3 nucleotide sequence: TGCAGCGTGGGATCCGGGACAGGGGGCACTGAAGCTTTCTTT.

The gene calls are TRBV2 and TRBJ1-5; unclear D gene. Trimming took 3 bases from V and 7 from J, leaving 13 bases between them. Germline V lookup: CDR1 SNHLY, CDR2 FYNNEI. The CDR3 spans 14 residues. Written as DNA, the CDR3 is TGTGCCAGCAGTGAGGTCGGAGGGATACAGCCCCAGCATTTT. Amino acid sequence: CASSEVGGIQPQHF. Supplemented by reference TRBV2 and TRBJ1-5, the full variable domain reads EPEVTQTPSHQVTQMGQEVILRCVPISNHLYFYWYRQILGQKVEFLVSFYNNEISEKSEIFDDQFSVERPDGSNFTLKIRSTKLEDSAMYFCASSEVGGIQPQHFGDGTRLSIL.